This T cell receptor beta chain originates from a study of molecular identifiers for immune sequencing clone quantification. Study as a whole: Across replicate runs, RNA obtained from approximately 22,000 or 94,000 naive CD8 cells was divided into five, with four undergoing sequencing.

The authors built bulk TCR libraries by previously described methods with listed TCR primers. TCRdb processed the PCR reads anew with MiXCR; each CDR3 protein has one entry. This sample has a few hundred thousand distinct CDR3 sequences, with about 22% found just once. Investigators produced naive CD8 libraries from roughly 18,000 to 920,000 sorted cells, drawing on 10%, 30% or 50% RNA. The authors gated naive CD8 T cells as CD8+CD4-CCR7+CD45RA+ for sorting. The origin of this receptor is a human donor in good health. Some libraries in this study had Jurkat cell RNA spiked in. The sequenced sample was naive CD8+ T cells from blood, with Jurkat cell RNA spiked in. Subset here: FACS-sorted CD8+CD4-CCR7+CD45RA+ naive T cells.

This CDR3 reads CASRRDGGSRDEQYF. As DNA, the CDR3 is TGCGCCAGCAGACGGGATGGCGGGAGTCGCGACGAGCAGTACTTC. The V and J genes are TRBV5-1 and TRBJ2-7, with 7 bases lining up with TRBD2. V lost 5 bases and J lost 5; bases outside the gene matches: 13. CDR3 length: 15 residues. Germline values: CDR1 SGHRS, CDR2 YFSETQ.